The 9 T cell receptor beta chains given below trace back to one sample, sequenced in a study of low-dose radiotherapy and immunotherapy resistance in tumors. Stated time point: before trial treatment. Alpha and beta chains were covered, as first-strand cDNA relied on TRAV- and TRBV-specific primers. The authors ran around 19 PCR cycles to amplify TCRs with a constant-region primer and V-primer adapter. MiXCR, run by TCRdb on the reads, gives a single entry per CDR3 protein. Altogether under 70,000 distinct CDR3 sequences are present, 20% to 25% being singletons, with the ten largest covering approximately 5.7%. Sequencing used PBMCs, obtained before treatment. The receptors derive from a male donor with prostate cancer.

This clonotype has more than one count but fewer than ten. The V and J genes are TRBV5-1 and TRBJ1-2; perhaps TRBD1 as D (5 bases). CDR1 and CDR2 (germline): SGHRS, YFSETQ. Trimming stripped 0 bases from V and 3 bases from J, with 9 bases between. The CDR3 totals 14 residues. CDR3 nucleotides: TGCGCCAGCAGCTTGGCGCAGGGCGACTATGGCTACACCTTC. It translates to CASSLAQGDYGYTF.

This clonotype was seen a few times. CDR3 amino acids: CATSAASGGQETQYF. The CDR3 coding sequence is TGTGCCACCAGTGCCGCGAGCGGGGGCCAAGAGACCCAGTACTTC. The chain combines TRBV24-1 with TRBJ2-5; TRBD2 matches 8 bases. The CDR3 is 15 amino acids. The germline V gene encodes CDR1 KGHDR and CDR2 SFDVKD. With V trimmed by 5 bases and J by 1 base, 5 bases remained unmatched.

This clonotype was observed many times. This chain uses TRBV18 with TRBJ1-3; D is unresolved. CDR1 is KGHSH and CDR2 is LQKENI in the germline V gene. Trimming took off 0 bases at V and 0 bases at J, with 6 bases between the two ends. The length of the CDR3 is 15 residues. The CDR3 coding sequence is TGTGCCAGCTCACCACCGGCCAGCTCTGGAAACACCATATATTTT. Its translation: CASSPPASSGNTIYF.

This clonotype occurred a few times. V and J are TRBV11-2 and TRBJ1-1; the D is unclear. Germline lookup yields CDR1 SGHAT and CDR2 FQNNGV. This CDR3 has 15 residues. V lost 6 bases and J lost 1, with 15 bases in between. The CDR3 DNA sequence: TGTGCCAGCAGGGTGACCGGGCAAAGGAACACTGAAGCTTTCTTT. Residues: CASRVTGQRNTEAFF.

Regarding this clonotype: A read error may explain this, as a much larger clone is one base away. This chain joins TRBV6-2 or TRBV6-3 and TRBJ2-3; tentative D call: TRBD2 (5 bases). The V and J ends lost 6 bases and 6 bases respectively, with 10 bases between them. In germline, CDR1 is MNHEY, CDR2 SVGEGT. This CDR3 contains 12 residues. CDR3 in amino acids: CASRERGDTQYF. The CDR3 bases are TGTGCCAGCAGGGAACGCGGGGATACGCAGTATTTT.

The chain couples TRBV12-3 or TRBV12-4 to TRBJ1-2; D remains unclear. V lost 2 bases to trimming and J lost 8 bases, with 18 bases between them. This CDR3 comprises 15 residues. The CDR3 DNA reads as TGTGCCAGCAGTTTAATGCTGCACCCTTGGGAAGGCTACACCTTC. Its protein product is CASSLMLHPWEGYTF.

This clonotype was observed many times. The rearrangement uses TRBV29-1 and TRBJ1-4, with no clear D. V dropped 1 base and J dropped 8 bases, with 14 bases sitting between them. Germline lookup yields CDR1 SQVTM and CDR2 ANQGSEA. This CDR3 has 14 residues. CDR3 region: CSVEVLSDEEKLFF. The CDR3 DNA is TGCAGCGTTGAAGTGTTGTCTGACGAAGAAAAACTGTTTTTT.

Many counts were recorded for this clonotype. The V gene is TRBV28, the J gene TRBJ1-1, with unresolved D. The CDR3 extends over 14 amino acids. V gave up 3 bases and J gave up 3 bases, with 11 bases separating them. Germline CDR1 is MDHEN and CDR2 is SYDVKM. In DNA form, the CDR3 reads TGTGCCAGCAGTTTGACGAGATGGTACACTGAAGCTTTCTTT. Translation gives CASSLTRWYTEAFF.

This clonotype was detected ten times or more. This chain joins TRBV11-2 and TRBJ2-5, with D perhaps being TRBD1 or TRBD2 (5 bases each). CDR1 is SGHAT, CDR2 FQNNGV, per germline. The CDR3 is 14 residues long. V was trimmed by 5 bases and J by 5 bases, leaving 15 bases between them. The chain's CDR3 is CASSMRGGGETQYF. The CDR3 DNA reads TGTGCCAGCAGCATGAGGGGTGGCGGGGAGACCCAGTACTTC.